This T cell receptor beta chain was retrieved from a study of graft-versus-host responses after intestinal transplantation. Study background: Among the recipients, transplants were multivisceral, liver-intestinal, or isolated intestinal. All of the recipients had induction that used anti-thymocyte globulin, then tacrolimus and steroids for around three years. Study-wide results and caveats: Among recipient marrow samples, GvH clones were found; some appeared first in ileum or blood. The study found high graft-versus-host to host-versus-graft clonal ratios in allografts of patients with graft-donor T cell macrochimerism.

The CDR3 has 13 residues. Germline V gives CDR1 SNHLY, CDR2 FYNNEI. The V and J ends lost 5 bases and 7 bases respectively, with 9 bases between them. As to this clone: As yet, its antigen is unknown.

Lymphocytes from graft epithelium and lamina propria were isolated. The protocol was immunoSEQ multiplex PCR, while the TCRdb copy is restricted to in-frame clones and leaves out a portion. The data hold 5,000 or so clones, with around 70% observed a single time. The chain recombines TRBV2 with TRBJ1-6; D is unresolved. The starting material was ileum tissue, obtained less than 270 days after intestinal transplant. The receptor's source is a human patient who received an intestinal transplant, so some T cells may come from the graft donor. The CDR3 region has the DNA TGTGCCAGCAGTCTCTCTTCCAATTCACCCCTCCACTTT. Amino acid sequence: CASSLSSNSPLHF.